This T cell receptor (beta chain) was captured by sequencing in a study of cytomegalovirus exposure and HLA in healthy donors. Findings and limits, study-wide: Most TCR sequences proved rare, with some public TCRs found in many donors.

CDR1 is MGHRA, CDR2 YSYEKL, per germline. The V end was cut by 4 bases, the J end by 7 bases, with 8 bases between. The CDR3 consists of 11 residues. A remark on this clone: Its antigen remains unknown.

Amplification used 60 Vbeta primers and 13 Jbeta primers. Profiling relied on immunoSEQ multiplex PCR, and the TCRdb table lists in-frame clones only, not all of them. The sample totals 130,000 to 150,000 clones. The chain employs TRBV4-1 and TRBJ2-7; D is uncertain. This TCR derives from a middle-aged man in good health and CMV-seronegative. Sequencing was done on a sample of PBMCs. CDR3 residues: CASSPPEEQYF. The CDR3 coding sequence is TGCGCCAGCAGCCCCCCTGAGGAGCAGTACTTC.